This T cell receptor (beta chain) was observed in a study of OX40 agonist ivuxolimab in advanced cancers. Clones were sequenced by immunoSEQ multiplex PCR, and TCRdb holds only the in-frame ones, with some missing. The sample shows around 60,000 clones, approximately 78% of them seen only once. This clonotype was obtained from an adult with an advanced solid tumor such as melanoma, head and neck, liver or kidney cancer. The input for sequencing was CD4+ or CD8+ T cells sorted from blood, taken in a trial of the OX40 agonist ivuxolimab.

CDR3 bases: TGTGCCAGCAGCCGCCGGGACAGGAGTACCAAAAACATTCAGTACTTC. Translating gives CASSRRDRSTKNIQYF. The chain carries TRBV11-2 and TRBJ2-4, with 8 bases that match TRBD1. CDR1 SGHAT and CDR2 FQNNGV come from the germline V gene. The CDR3 has 16 residues. The junction had 8 bases not matched to a gene; V was cut back by 5 bases and J by 2 bases.